Following are 16 T cell receptor beta chains from one sample sequenced in a study of T-cell reconstitution after alpha-beta-depleted transplantation in children. Preparation of the TCRbeta library was carried out with unique molecular identifiers. One entry per CDR3 protein, called by TCRdb with MiXCR from the PCR reads. The top ten clones hold 24% of a sample with fewer than 150,000 distinct CDR3 sequences, around 9.8% of them seen once. The sample here was PBMCs, mostly from graft donor cells, taken 180 days after TCRalphabeta/CD19-depleted stem cell transplant. The receptors originated from a girl less than two years old who had a stem cell transplant for combined immunodeficiency, so the T cells may come from the graft donor.

The sample holds a few counts of this clonotype. DNA of the CDR3: TGTGCCAGCAGCCAGACTTTCAATGAGCAGTTCTTC. It encodes CASSQTFNEQFF. The rearrangement uses TRBV14 and TRBJ2-1, with no clear D. The CDR3 is 12 amino acids. V lost 3 bases to trimming and J lost 6 bases, with 6 bases between them. Germline V gene lookup returns CDR1 SGHDN and CDR2 FVKESK.

The table lists this clonotype with many counts. The chain couples TRBV7-2 to TRBJ2-3, with D perhaps TRBD1 (5 bases). Germline V gene lookup returns CDR1 SGHTA and CDR2 FQGNSA. The CDR3 runs 13 residues. Trimming took off 5 bases at V and 4 bases at J, with 10 bases between the two ends. The CDR3 DNA follows: TGTGCCAGCAGCCTTCTGACAGCAGATACGCAGTATTTT. Residues: CASSLLTADTQYF.

This clonotype has a count of ten or more. V is TRBV5-1 and J is TRBJ1-1; no clear D gene. Germline values: CDR1 SGHRS, CDR2 YFSETQ. Trimming removed 0 bases at V and 1 base at J, with 10 bases between. This CDR3 spans 15 amino acids. The CDR3 protein is CASSLAPEKNTEAFF. The CDR3 DNA is TGCGCCAGCAGCTTGGCCCCCGAGAAGAACACTGAAGCTTTCTTT. The variable domain in full, with the rest retrieved from reference TRBV5-1 and TRBJ1-1, is KAGVTQTPRYLIKTRGQQVTLSCSPISGHRSVSWYQQTPGQGLQFLFEYFSETQRNKGNFPGRFSGRQFSNSRSEMNVSTLELGDSALYLCASSLAPEKNTEAFFGQGTRLTVV.

The chain couples TRBV5-1 to TRBJ1-6; 8 bases map to TRBD1. The CDR3 runs 18 residues. Germline CDR1 and CDR2: SGHRS and YFSETQ. The trim removed 0 bases at V and 5 bases at J, leaving 10 bases unmatched. The CDR3 region has the DNA TGCGCCAGCAGCTTGGCTCCGCCGGGACAGGTTGATAATTCACCCCTCCACTTT. Translation gives CASSLAPPGQVDNSPLHF.

At least ten counts were recorded for this clonotype. The chain is built from TRBV27 and TRBJ2-1, with 8 bases that match TRBD2. The CDR3 is 16 amino acids. Looked up from germline, CDR1 is MNHEY and CDR2 is SMNVEV (reference sequence). Trimming took 3 bases from V and 3 from J; bases not matched to a gene: 7. In DNA form, the CDR3 reads TGTGCCAGCAGTTTCGGGCTAGCGGGCCTCTACAATGAGCAGTTCTTC. Protein: CASSFGLAGLYNEQFF.

In its sample, this clonotype was seen many times. The CDR3 region is CASSPPGPSYEQYF. The CDR3 bases are TGTGCCAGCAGTCCCCCAGGCCCCTCCTACGAGCAGTACTTC. The genes are TRBV3-1 and TRBJ2-7; D is uncertain. The CDR3 spans 14 residues. The V end was cut by 6 bases, the J end by 0 bases, with 12 bases between. The germline CDR1 and CDR2 sequences are LGHDT and YNNKEL (reference sequence).

The table lists this clonotype with a few counts. J is TRBJ1-3 and V is TRBV6-5; maybe TRBD1 (5 bases). V gave up 2 bases and J gave up 4 bases, with 15 bases separating them. The germline CDR1 and CDR2 sequences are MNHEY and SVGAGI. The CDR3 has 16 amino acids. The CDR3 here is CASSYPPGVKGNTIYF. For the CDR3, the DNA is TGTGCCAGCAGTTACCCACCGGGGGTGAAAGGAAACACCATATATTTT.

This clonotype was observed a few times. V is TRBV7-9 and J is TRBJ2-5, with D unclear. CDR1 SEHNR and CDR2 FQNEAQ come from the germline V gene (reference sequence). This CDR3 has 14 residues. Trimming removed 5 bases at V and 1 base at J, with 11 bases between. CDR3 coding DNA: TGTGCCAGCAGCCAAGGTCAGCCCCAAGAGACCCAGTACTTC. It is translated as CASSQGQPQETQYF.

V usage is TRBV12-3 or TRBV12-4 and J usage is TRBJ1-1; D gene ambiguous. Between the trimmed V and J ends, which lost 7 bases and 8 bases, there was a span of 11 bases. The CDR3 extends over 11 amino acids. CDR3 DNA sequence: TGTGCCAGCACCTCCACAAAGGAAGCTTTCTTT. Its translation: CASTSTKEAFF.

The chain couples TRBV9 to TRBJ2-3; D is perhaps TRBD2 (6 bases). V was clipped by 2 bases and J by 2 bases, with 12 bases between them. The germline gives CDR1 SGDLS, CDR2 YYNGEE. The CDR3 sequence is 15 residues long. CDR3 residues: CASSVEGPPTDTQYF. CDR3 nucleotide sequence: TGTGCCAGCAGCGTGGAGGGCCCACCCACAGATACGCAGTATTTT.

There are a few counts of this clonotype. This sequence joins TRBV30 and TRBJ2-5; D not resolved. The CDR3 consists of 11 residues. Trimming took off 0 bases at V and 5 bases at J, with 4 bases between the two ends. Germline values: CDR1 GTSNPN, CDR2 SVGIG (reference sequence). The CDR3 spells CAWSVKETQYF. CDR3 nucleotide sequence: TGTGCCTGGAGTGTTAAGGAGACCCAGTACTTC.

The rearrangement links TRBV20-1 to TRBJ2-5, with 9 bases matching TRBD2. The junction had 10 bases not matched to a gene; V was cut back by 3 bases and J by 5 bases. Germline-derived CDR1 and CDR2 are DFQATT and SNEGSKA (reference sequence). This CDR3 spans 15 amino acids. This CDR3 is CSASGSGGLGETQYF. CDR3 bases: TGCAGTGCTAGCGGTAGCGGGGGCCTCGGGGAGACCCAGTACTTC.

The CDR3 loop is CAIRRGGSDTQYF. The CDR3 DNA is TGTGCCATCAGGAGGGGGGGGTCAGATACGCAGTATTTT. The genes are TRBV10-3 and TRBJ2-3, with D perhaps TRBD2 (7 bases). CDR3 length: 13 residues. Germline V CDR1 and CDR2: ENHRY, SYGVKD. The V gene lost 6 bases and the J gene lost 4 bases, with 11 bases spanning the gap.

This clonotype was seen a handful of times. The V and J genes are TRBV5-4 and TRBJ1-1; D remains unclear. V lost 2 bases, J lost 5 bases, and 7 bases lay in between. The CDR3 length is 12 residues. Germline-derived CDR1 and CDR2 are SGHNT and YYREEE (reference sequence). CDR3 amino acids: CASSLSRTEAFF. In DNA form, the CDR3 reads TGTGCCAGCAGCTTAAGCAGGACTGAAGCTTTCTTT.

This clonotype was counted at least ten times. The chain combines TRBV4-2 with TRBJ2-2, with TRBD2 matching over 11 bases. This CDR3 comprises 15 residues. V trimming: 0 bases; J trimming: 6 bases; junction bases outside the gene matches: 0. Germline CDR1 and CDR2: LGHNA and YNFKEQ. The CDR3 is CASSQDSGRAGELFF. The DNA of the CDR3 is TGTGCCAGCAGCCAAGATAGCGGGAGGGCCGGGGAGCTGTTTTTT.

This clonotype was picked up a small number of times. The chain carries TRBV10-3 and TRBJ2-1; 9 nucleotides line up with TRBD2. CDR1 ENHRY and CDR2 SYGVKD come from the germline V gene. The CDR3 runs to 16 residues. J gave up 4 bases and V 0 bases, and 4 bases lay outside the gene matches. CDR3 loop: CAISESRLAAYNEQFF. The CDR3 DNA reads TGTGCCATCAGTGAGTCGAGACTAGCGGCTTACAATGAGCAGTTCTTC.